The 8 T cell receptor beta chains below all came from one sample that was sequenced in a study of CD8+CD57+ T cells in acquired aplastic anemia. Genomic DNA templated the TCR beta VDJ and CDR3 profiling. TCRdb re-called the reads with MiXCR, one entry per CDR3 protein. The profile shows roughly 170,000 distinct CDR3 sequences, roughly 63% of them singletons. The sequenced sample was sorted CD4+, CD8+, or CD8+CD57+ T cells (not recorded which) from PBMCs. The receptor source for this set is a human donor in good health.

This clonotype was counted at least ten times. This chain links TRBV12-3 or TRBV12-4 with TRBJ2-3, with 12 bases lining up with TRBD2. This CDR3 region has 16 residues. The J segment lost 2 bases and the V segment lost 3 bases, leaving 3 bases of the junction unmatched. The CDR3 sequence: CASSFRLAGVTDTQYF. CDR3 bases: TGTGCCAGCAGTTTCCGACTAGCGGGGGTCACAGATACGCAGTATTTT.

The rearrangement joins TRBV20-1 to TRBJ1-5; D may be TRBD1 (5 bases). V lost 3 bases to trimming and J lost 2 bases, with 8 bases between them. The CDR3 contains 13 residues. The germline gives CDR1 DFQATT, CDR2 SNEGSKA (reference sequence). This CDR3 reads CSASQGGNQPQHF. The CDR3 region has the DNA TGCAGTGCTAGTCAGGGCGGCAATCAGCCCCAGCATTTT.

This clonotype was counted ten times or more. The gene calls are TRBV11-2 and TRBJ2-3; 8 bases are shared with TRBD2. This CDR3 comprises 16 residues. J lost 0 bases, V lost 5 bases, and 7 bases had no gene match. Germline V gene lookup returns CDR1 SGHAT and CDR2 FQNNGV. CDR3 DNA: TGTGCCAGCAGCCCTTGGACTAGCAGTAGCACAGATACGCAGTATTTT. Amino acids: CASSPWTSSSTDTQYF.

This sequence joins TRBV7-2 and TRBJ2-5; TRBD1 aligns across 9 bases. The CDR3 runs 14 residues. Germline lookup yields CDR1 SGHTA and CDR2 FQGNSA. V lost 5 bases to trimming and J lost 2 bases; unmatched junction nucleotides: 3. In DNA, the CDR3 is TGTGCCAGCAGCGTCGGACAGGGGCAAGAGACCCAGTACTTC. Translated: CASSVGQGQETQYF.

The CDR3 region is CATMCREVNTEAFF. Written as DNA, the CDR3 is TGTGCCACCATGTGTCGGGAAGTGAACACTGAAGCTTTCTTT. The genes are TRBV24-1 and TRBJ1-1; D is unresolved. Germline V lookup: CDR1 KGHDR, CDR2 SFDVKD. Trimming shortened V by 8 bases and J by 0 bases, and 12 bases separated the two germline ends. This CDR3 spans 14 amino acids.

V and J are TRBV29-1 and TRBJ1-2; D is perhaps TRBD1 (5 bases). V lost 1 base and J 4 bases, leaving 10 bases between the germline ends. The CDR3 length is 13 residues. From germline, CDR1 is SQVTM and CDR2 ANQGSEA. This CDR3 reads CSVEGEGVYGYTF. DNA for the CDR3: TGCAGCGTTGAAGGGGAAGGGGTCTATGGCTACACCTTC. Drawing the rest from reference TRBV29-1 and TRBJ1-2, the complete variable domain is SAVISQKPSRDICQRGTSLTIQCQVDSQVTMMFWYRQQPGQSLTLIATANQGSEATYESGFVIDKFPISRPNLTFSTLTVSNMSPEDSSIYLCSVEGEGVYGYTFGSGTRLTVV.

In its sample, this clonotype was seen many times. The chain's CDR3 is CASSGGSGTQLYEQYF. The CDR3 DNA sequence: TGCGCCAGCAGCGGAGGCTCTGGGACACAGCTCTACGAGCAGTACTTC. This sequence joins TRBV5-1 and TRBJ2-7; possibly TRBD1 for D (6 bases). Germline CDR1 reads SGHRS; CDR2 reads YFSETQ. The CDR3 is 16 amino acids. V was pared by 4 bases and J by 3 bases, with 20 bases between. Based on the CDR3 plus reference TRBV5-1 and TRBJ2-7, the full variable domain is KAGVTQTPRYLIKTRGQQVTLSCSPISGHRSVSWYQQTPGQGLQFLFEYFSETQRNKGNFPGRFSGRQFSNSRSEMNVSTLELGDSALYLCASSGGSGTQLYEQYFGPGTRLTVT.

The V and J genes are TRBV6-1 and TRBJ2-2, with D perhaps matching TRBD2 (5 bases). V was clipped by 7 bases and J by 0 bases, with 9 bases between them. CDR1 MNHNS and CDR2 SASEGT come from the germline V gene. This CDR3 comprises 14 residues. The CDR3 spells CASTALANTGELFF. The CDR3 nucleotides are TGTGCCAGCACGGCACTAGCGAACACCGGGGAGCTGTTTTTT.